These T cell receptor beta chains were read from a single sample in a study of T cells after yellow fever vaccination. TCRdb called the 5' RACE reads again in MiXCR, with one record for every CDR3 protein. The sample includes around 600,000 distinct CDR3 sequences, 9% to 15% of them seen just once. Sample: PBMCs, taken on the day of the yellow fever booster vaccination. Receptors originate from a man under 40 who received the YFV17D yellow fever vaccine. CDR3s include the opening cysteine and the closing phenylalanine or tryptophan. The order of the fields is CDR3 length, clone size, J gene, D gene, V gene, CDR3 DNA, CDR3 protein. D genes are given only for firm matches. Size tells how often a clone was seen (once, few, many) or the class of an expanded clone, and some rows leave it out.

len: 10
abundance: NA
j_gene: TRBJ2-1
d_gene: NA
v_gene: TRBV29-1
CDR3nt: TGCAGCGTTAGAGGGGCAGGGCAGTTCTTC
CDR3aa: CSVRGAGQFF

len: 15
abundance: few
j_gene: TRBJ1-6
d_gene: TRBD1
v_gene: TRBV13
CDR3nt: TGTGCCAGCAGCCGCCAGGGACAGCAGAATTCACCCCTCCACTTT
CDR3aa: CASSRQGQQNSPLHF

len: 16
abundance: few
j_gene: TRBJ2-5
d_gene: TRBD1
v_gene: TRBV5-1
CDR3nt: TGCGCCAGCAGCTCAGGCGGAGGCAGGGGGACCGTGACCCAGTACTTC
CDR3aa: CASSSGGGRGTVTQYF

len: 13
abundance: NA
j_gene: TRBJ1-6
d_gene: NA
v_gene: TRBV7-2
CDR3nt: TGTGCCAGCAGCGCCACAGGGAATTCACCCCTCCACTTT
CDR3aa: CASSATGNSPLHF

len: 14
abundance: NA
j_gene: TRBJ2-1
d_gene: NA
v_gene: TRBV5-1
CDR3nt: TGCGCCAGCAGCCCTCTAAGCTTTTACAATGAGCAGTTCTTC
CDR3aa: CASSPLSFYNEQFF

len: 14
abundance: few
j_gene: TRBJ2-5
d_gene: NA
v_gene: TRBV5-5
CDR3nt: TGTGCCAGCAGCTTACCGGCAGCCCAAGAGACCCAGTACTTC
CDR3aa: CASSLPAAQETQYF

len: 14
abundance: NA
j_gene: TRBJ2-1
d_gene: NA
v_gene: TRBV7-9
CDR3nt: TGTGCCGCCCTTGGGCGGAGCTCCTACAATGAGCAGTTCTTC
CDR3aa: CAALGRSSYNEQFF

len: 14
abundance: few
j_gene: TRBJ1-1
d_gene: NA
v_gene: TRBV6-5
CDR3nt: TGTGCCAGCAGTCACTTTGGGGGCGGGATTGAAGCTTTCTTT
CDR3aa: CASSHFGGGIEAFF

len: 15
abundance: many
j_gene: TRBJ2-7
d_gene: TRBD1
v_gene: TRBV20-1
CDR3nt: TGCAGTGCTAGAACACCGGGACAGGGGGTAAACGAGCAGTACTTC
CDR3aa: CSARTPGQGVNEQYF

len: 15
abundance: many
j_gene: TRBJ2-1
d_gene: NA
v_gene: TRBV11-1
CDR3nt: TGTGCCAGCAGCTCGCGGGATGGAAGGGCGGGTGAGCAGTTCTTC
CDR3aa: CASSSRDGRAGEQFF

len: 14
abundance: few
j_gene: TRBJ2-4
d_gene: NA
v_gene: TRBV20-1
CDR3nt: TGCAGTGCTAGTTTAGCGTTAGCCAAAAACATTCAGTACTTC
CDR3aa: CSASLALAKNIQYF

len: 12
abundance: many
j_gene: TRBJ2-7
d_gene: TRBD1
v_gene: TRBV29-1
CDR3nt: TGCAGCGTTGAGGGACAGACCTACGAGCAGTACTTC
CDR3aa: CSVEGQTYEQYF

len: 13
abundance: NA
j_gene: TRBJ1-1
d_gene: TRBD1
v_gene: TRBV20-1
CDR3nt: TGCAGTGCTACCCCGGGACAGGGTAGGATAGCTTTCTTT
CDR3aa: CSATPGQGRIAFF

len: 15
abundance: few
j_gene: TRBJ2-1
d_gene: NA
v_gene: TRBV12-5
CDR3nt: TGTGCTAGTGGTTCAGGACTGTCGGCCTACAATGAGCAGTTCTTC
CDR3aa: CASGSGLSAYNEQFF

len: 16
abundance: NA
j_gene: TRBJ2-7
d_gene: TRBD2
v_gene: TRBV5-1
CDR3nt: TGCGCCAGCAGCTGGGGACTAGCGGGCACCTCCTACGAGCAGTACTTC
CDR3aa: CASSWGLAGTSYEQYF

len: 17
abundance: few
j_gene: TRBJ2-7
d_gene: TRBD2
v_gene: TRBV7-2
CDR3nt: TGTGCCAGCAGCTTTTTCGGGACTAGCGGGAGCTCCTACGAGCAGTACTTC
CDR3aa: CASSFFGTSGSSYEQYF

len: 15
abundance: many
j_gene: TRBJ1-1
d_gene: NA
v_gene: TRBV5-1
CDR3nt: TGCGCCAGCAGCTTGTCAGGTGGGGAGAGAACTGAAGCTTTCTTT
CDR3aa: CASSLSGGERTEAFF

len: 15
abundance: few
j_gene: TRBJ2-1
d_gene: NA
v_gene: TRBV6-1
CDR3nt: TGTGCCAGCTACTCGCTTAGCAAATCCTACAATGAGCAGTTCTTC
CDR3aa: CASYSLSKSYNEQFF

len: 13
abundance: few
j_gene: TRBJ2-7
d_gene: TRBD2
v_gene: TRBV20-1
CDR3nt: TGCAGTGGTCCGGGACTAGCGGGGTTGGAGCAGTACTTC
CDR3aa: CSGPGLAGLEQYF

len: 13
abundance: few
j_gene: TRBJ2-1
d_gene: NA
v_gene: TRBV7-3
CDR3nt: TGTGCCAGCAGCTTAATGCAGTCCCCCGAGCAGTTCTTC
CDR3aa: CASSLMQSPEQFF

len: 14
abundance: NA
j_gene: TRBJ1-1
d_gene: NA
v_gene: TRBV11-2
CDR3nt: TGTGCCAGCAGCTTTACAGGGCCCTCCACTGAAGCTTTCTTT
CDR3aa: CASSFTGPSTEAFF

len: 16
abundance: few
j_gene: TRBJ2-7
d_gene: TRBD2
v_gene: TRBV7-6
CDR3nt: TGTGCCAGCAGCTCCGGGACTAGCGGGCTATCCTACGAGCAGTACTTC
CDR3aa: CASSSGTSGLSYEQYF

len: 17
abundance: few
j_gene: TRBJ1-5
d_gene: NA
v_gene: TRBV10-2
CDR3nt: TGCGCCAGCAGTGAAAGGGAAAGTTCTCGCATCAATCAGCCCCAGCATTTT
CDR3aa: CASSERESSRINQPQHF

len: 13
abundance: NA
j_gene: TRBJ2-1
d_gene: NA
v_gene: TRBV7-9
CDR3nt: TGTGCCAGCCTAGGTTACTCCTACAATGAGCAGTTCTTC
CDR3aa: CASLGYSYNEQFF

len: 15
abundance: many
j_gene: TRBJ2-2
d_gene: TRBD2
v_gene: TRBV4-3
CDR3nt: TGCGCCAGCAGCCAGCTAGCGGGAGGACCCGGGGAGCTGTTTTTT
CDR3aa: CASSQLAGGPGELFF

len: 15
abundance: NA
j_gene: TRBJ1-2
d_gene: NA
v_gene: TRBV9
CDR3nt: TGTGCCAGCAGCGTAGCCACGACAGCCTGGGGTGGCTACACCTTC
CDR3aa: CASSVATTAWGGYTF

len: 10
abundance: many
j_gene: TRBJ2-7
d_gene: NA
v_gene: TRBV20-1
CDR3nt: TGCAGTGCGCTTCCCTACGAGCAGTACTTC
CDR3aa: CSALPYEQYF

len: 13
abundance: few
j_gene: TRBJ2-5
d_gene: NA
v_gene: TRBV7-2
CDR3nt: TGTGCCACCGCCGCGGAGGCCCAAGGGACCCAGTACTTC
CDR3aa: CATAAEAQGTQYF

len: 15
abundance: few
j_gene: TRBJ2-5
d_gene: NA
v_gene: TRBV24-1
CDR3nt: TGTGCCACCAGTGGGACCGGGACGGTGCAAGAGACCCAGTACTTC
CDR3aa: CATSGTGTVQETQYF

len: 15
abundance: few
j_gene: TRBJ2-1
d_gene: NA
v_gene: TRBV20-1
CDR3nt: TGCAGTGCCTTAGAAACCGGGACGGCTAACGGTGAGCAGTTCTTC
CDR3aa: CSALETGTANGEQFF

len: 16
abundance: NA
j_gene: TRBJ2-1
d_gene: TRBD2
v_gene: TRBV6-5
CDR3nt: TGTGCCAGCAGTTACTCGATATCTAGCGGGAGAGGTGAGCAGTTCTTC
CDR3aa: CASSYSISSGRGEQFF

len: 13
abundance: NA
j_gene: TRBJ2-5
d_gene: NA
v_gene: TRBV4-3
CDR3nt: TGCGCCAGCAGCCAAGATAAGGGGGAGACCCAGTACTTC
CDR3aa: CASSQDKGETQYF

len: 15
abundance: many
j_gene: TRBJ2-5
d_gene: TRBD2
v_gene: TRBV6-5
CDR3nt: TGTGCCAGCAGTCCTGGGGGGGATTCTTCAGAGACCCAGTACTTC
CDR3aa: CASSPGGDSSETQYF

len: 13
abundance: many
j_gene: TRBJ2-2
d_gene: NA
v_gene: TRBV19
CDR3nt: TGTGCCAGTAGCCCAAGGGTCACCGGGGAGCTGTTTTTT
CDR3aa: CASSPRVTGELFF

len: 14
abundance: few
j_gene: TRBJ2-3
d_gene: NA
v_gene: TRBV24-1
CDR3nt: TGTGCCACCAGTGGTGTCGGAATTACAGATACGCAGTATTTT
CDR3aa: CATSGVGITDTQYF

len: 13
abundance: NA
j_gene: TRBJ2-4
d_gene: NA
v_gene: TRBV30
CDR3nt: TGTGCCTGGTCACAGAAGAACAGGGACATTCAGTACTTC
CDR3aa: CAWSQKNRDIQYF

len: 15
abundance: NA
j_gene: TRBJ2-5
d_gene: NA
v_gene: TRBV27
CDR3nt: TGTGCCAGCAGTTTATCGATGGGGTACGGAGAGACCCAGTACTTC
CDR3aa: CASSLSMGYGETQYF

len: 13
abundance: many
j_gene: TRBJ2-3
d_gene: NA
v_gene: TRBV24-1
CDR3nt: TGTGCCAGCGGGACCCACGGCACAGATACGCAGTATTTT
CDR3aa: CASGTHGTDTQYF

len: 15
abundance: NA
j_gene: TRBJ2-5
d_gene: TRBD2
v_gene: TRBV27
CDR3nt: TGTGCCAGCAGGATAAGAGGGACTACCAAAGAGACCCAGTACTTC
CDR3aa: CASRIRGTTKETQYF

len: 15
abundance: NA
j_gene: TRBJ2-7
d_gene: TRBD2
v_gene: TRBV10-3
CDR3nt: TGTGCCATCAGTGAGGCGCTAGCGGTACCCTACGAGCAGTACTTC
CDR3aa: CAISEALAVPYEQYF

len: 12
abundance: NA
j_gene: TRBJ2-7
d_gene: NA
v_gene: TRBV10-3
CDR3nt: TGTGCCATCATGGGTGGAACCCACGAGCAGTACTTC
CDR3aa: CAIMGGTHEQYF

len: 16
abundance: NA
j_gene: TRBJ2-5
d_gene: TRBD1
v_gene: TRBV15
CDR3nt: TGTGCCACCAGCAGAGCCGGGACAGGGGGTTCAGAGACCCAGTACTTC
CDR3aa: CATSRAGTGGSETQYF

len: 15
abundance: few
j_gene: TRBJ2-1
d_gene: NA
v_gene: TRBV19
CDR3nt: TGTGCCAGTAAAACACGGGGGAGCTCCTACAATGAGCAGTTCTTC
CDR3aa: CASKTRGSSYNEQFF

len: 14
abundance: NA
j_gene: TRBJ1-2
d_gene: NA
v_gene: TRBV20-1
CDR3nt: TGCAGTGCTAGAGATGGGGGGGCAAACTATGGCTACACCTTC
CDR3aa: CSARDGGANYGYTF

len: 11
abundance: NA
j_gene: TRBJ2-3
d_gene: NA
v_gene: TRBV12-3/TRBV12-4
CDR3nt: TGTGCCTCTCAGGCAGGGGATACGCAGTATTTT
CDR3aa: CASQAGDTQYF

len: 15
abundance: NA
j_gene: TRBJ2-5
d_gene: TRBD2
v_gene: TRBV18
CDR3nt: TGTGCCAGCTCACCGGGACTAGCGCTCCAAGAGACCCAGTACTTC
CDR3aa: CASSPGLALQETQYF

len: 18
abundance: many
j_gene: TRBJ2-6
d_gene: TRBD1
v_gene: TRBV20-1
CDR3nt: TGCAGTGCTAGAGTTTCCGGACAGGGAACGGCTGGGGCCAACGTCCTGACTTTC
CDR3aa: CSARVSGQGTAGANVLTF

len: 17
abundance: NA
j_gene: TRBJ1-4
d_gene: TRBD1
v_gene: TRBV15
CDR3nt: TGTGCCACCAGCAGAGATCCGGTGAGGGACAGTGCGGAAAAACTGTTTTTT
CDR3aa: CATSRDPVRDSAEKLFF

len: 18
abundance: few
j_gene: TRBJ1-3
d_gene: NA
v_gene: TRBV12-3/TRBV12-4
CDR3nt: TGTGCCAGCAGCCCCTTATGGGGGAGACTACGTCCTGGAAACACCATATATTTT
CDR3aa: CASSPLWGRLRPGNTIYF

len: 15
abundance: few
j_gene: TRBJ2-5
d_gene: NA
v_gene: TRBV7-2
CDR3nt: TGTGCCAGCAGCCCAACGGTGGGGTGGGGAGAGACCCAGTACTTC
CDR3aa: CASSPTVGWGETQYF

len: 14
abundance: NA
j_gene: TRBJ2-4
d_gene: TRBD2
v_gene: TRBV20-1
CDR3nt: TGCAGTGCTAGCCAACTTAGCGGGAGGGCCATTCAGTACTTC
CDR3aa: CSASQLSGRAIQYF

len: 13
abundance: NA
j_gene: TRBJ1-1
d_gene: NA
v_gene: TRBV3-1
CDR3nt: TGTGCCAGCAGCCCGTCCAGGGGCACTGAAGCTTTCTTT
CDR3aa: CASSPSRGTEAFF

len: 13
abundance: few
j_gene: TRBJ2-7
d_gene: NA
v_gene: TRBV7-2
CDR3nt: TGTGCCAGCGCGCCAGCGACCTCCTACGAGCAGTACTTC
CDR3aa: CASAPATSYEQYF

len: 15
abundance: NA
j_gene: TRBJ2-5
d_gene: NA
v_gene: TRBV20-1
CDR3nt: TGCAGTGCTAGAGACCCACGAATAGAGGAGGAGACCCAGTACTTC
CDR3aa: CSARDPRIEEETQYF

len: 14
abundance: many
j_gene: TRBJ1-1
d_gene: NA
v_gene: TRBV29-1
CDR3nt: TGCAGCGTTTTCCTGGGCCCCCAGAACACTGAAGCTTTCTTT
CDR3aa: CSVFLGPQNTEAFF

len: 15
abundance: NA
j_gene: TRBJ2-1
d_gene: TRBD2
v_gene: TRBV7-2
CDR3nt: TGTGCCAGCAGGACGGGACTAGCGGGATTAAATGAGCAGTTCTTC
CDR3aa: CASRTGLAGLNEQFF

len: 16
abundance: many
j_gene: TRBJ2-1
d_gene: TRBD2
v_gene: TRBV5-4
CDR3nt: TGTGCCAGCAGCTTGGGAAGGACTAGCGGCCTCAATGAGCAGTTCTTC
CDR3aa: CASSLGRTSGLNEQFF